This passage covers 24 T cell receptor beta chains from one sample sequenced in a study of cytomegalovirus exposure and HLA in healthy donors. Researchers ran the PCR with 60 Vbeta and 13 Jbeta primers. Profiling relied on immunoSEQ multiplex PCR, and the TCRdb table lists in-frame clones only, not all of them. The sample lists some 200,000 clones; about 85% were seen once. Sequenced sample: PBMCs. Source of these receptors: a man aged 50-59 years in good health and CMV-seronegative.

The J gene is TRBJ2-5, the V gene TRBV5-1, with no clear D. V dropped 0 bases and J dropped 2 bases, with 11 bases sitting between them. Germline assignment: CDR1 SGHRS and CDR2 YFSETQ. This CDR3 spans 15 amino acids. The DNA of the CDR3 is TGCGCCAGCAGCTTGGTCATAGCCGCTCAAGAGACCCAGTACTTC. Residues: CASSLVIAAQETQYF.

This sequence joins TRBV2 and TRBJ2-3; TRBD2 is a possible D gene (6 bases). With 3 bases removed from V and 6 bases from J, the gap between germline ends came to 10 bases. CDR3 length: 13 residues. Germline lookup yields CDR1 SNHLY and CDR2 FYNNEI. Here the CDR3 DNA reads TGTGCCAGCAGTGAGGGGGGAGAGGATACGCAGTATTTT. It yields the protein CASSEGGEDTQYF.

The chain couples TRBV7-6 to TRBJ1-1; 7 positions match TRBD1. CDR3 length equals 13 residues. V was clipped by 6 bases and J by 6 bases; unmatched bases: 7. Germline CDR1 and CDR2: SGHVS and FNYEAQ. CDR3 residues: CASSRTGAAEAFF. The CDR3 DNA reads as TGTGCCAGCAGTCGAACAGGGGCCGCTGAAGCTTTCTTT. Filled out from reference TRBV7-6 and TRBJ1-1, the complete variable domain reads GAGVSQSPRYKVTKRGQDVALRCDPISGHVSLYWYRQALGQGPEFLTYFNYEAQQDKSGLPNDRFSAERPEGSISTLTIQRTEQRDSAMYRCASSRTGAAEAFFGQGTRLTVV.

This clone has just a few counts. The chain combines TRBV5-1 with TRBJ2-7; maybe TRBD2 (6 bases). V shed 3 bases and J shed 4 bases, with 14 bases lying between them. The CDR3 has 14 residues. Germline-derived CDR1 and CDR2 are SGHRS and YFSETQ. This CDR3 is CASSWTPGTYEQYF. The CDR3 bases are TGCGCCAGCAGCTGGACCCCAGGGACTTACGAGCAGTACTTC.

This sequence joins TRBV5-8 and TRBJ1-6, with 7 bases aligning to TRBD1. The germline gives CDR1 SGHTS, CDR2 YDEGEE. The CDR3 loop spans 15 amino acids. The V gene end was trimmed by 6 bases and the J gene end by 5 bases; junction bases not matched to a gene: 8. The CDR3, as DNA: TGTGCCAGCACCGTTTCGGGACAGCATAATTCACCCCTCCACTTT. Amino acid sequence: CASTVSGQHNSPLHF. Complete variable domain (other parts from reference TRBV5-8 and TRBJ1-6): EAGVTQSPTHLIKTRGQQATLRCSPISGHTSVYWYQQALGLGLQFLLWYDEGEERNRGNFPPRFSGRQFPNYSSELNVNALELEDSALYLCASTVSGQHNSPLHFGNGTRLTVT.

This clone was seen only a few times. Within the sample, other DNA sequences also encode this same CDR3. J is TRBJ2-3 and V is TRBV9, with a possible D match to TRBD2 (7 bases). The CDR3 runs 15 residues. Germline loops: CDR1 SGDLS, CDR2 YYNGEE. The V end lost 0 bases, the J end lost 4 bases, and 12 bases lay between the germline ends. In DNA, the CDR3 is TGTGCCAGCAGCGTAGAAGGGGGGGCCGCAGATACGCAGTATTTT. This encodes CASSVEGGAADTQYF.

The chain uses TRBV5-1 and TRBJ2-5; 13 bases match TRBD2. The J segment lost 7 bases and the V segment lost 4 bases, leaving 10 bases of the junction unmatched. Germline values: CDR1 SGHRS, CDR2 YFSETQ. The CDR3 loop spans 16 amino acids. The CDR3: CASSLGTSGAPGTQYF. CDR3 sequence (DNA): TGCGCCAGCAGCCTAGGGACTAGCGGGGCCCCCGGGACCCAGTACTTC.

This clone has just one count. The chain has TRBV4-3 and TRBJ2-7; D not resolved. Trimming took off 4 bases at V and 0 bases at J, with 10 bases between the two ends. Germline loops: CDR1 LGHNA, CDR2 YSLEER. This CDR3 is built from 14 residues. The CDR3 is CASSLDISSYEQYF. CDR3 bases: TGCGCCAGCAGCCTTGACATTAGCTCCTACGAGCAGTACTTC.

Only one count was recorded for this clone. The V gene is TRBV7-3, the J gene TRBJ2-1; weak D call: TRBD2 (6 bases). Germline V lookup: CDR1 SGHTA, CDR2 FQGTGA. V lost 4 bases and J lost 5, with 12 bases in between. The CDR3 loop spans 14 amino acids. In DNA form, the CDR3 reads TGTGCCAGCAGCTGGAGTACGGGGGACAATGAGCAGTTCTTC. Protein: CASSWSTGDNEQFF.

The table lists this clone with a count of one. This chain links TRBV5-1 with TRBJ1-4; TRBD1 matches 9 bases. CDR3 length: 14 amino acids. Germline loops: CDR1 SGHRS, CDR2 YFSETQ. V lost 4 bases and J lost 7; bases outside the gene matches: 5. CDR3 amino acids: CASSEGQGSEKLFF. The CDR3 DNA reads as TGCGCCAGCAGCGAGGGACAGGGAAGTGAAAAACTGTTTTTT. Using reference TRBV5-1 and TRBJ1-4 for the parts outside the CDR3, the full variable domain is KAGVTQTPRYLIKTRGQQVTLSCSPISGHRSVSWYQQTPGQGLQFLFEYFSETQRNKGNFPGRFSGRQFSNSRSEMNVSTLELGDSALYLCASSEGQGSEKLFFGSGTQLSVL.

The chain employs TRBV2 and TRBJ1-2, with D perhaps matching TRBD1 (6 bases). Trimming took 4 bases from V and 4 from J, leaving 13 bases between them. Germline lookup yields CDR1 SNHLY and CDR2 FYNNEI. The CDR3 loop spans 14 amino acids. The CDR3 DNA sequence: TGTGCCAGCAGTGCCCAGGGGCTAGGCTATGGCTACACCTTC. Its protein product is CASSAQGLGYGYTF.

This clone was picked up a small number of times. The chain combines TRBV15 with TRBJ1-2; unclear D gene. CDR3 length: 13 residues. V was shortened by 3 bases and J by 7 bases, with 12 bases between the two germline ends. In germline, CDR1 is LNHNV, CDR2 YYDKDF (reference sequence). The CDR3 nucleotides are TGTGCCACCAGCAGTGGGGAGTGGCCTGGCTACACCTTC. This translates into CATSSGEWPGYTF.

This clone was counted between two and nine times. CDR3 nucleotide sequence: TGTGCCAGCAGCTTGACTACAGATACGCAGTATTTT. Translating it yields CASSLTTDTQYF. The chain employs TRBV5-6 and TRBJ2-3, with D unresolved. The V and J ends lost 1 base and 3 bases respectively, with 3 bases between them. The CDR3 sequence is 12 residues long. Germline lookup yields CDR1 SGHDT and CDR2 YYEEEE.

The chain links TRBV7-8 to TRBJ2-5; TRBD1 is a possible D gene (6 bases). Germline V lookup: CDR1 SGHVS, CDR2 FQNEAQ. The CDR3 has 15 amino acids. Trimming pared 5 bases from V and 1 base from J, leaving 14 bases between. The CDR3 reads CASSPGTRGQETQYF. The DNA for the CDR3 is TGTGCCAGCAGCCCAGGCACCAGGGGCCAAGAGACCCAGTACTTC.

The CDR3 sequence: CASSRSSYNSPLHF. The DNA for the CDR3 is TGTGCCAGCAGTCGTAGCTCCTATAATTCACCCCTCCACTTT. The chain employs TRBV6-5 and TRBJ1-6; D remains ambiguous. Germline lookup yields CDR1 MNHEY and CDR2 SVGAGI. The CDR3 is made up of 14 amino acids. The V and J ends lost 5 bases and 0 bases respectively, with 5 bases between them.

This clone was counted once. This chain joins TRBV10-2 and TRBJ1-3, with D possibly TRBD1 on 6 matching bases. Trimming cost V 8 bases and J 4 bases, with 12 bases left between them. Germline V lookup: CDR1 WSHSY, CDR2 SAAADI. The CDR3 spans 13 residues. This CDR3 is CASSGGAGNTIYF. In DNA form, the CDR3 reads TGCGCCAGCTCTGGGGGGGCGGGAAACACCATATATTTT.

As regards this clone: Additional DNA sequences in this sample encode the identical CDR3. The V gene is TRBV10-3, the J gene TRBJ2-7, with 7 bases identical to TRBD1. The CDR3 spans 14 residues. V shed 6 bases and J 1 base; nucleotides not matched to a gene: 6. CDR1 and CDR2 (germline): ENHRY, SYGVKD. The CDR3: CAISKDRESYEQYF. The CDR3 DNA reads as TGTGCCATCAGCAAAGACAGGGAGTCCTACGAGCAGTACTTC.

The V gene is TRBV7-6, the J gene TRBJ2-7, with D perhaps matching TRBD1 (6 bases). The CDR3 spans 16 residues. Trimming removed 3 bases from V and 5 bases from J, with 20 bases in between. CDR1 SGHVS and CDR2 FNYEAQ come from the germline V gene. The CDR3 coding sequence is TGTGCCAGCAGCTTGTCCGCTCCACAGGGCGTCCACGAGCAGTACTTC. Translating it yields CASSLSAPQGVHEQYF.

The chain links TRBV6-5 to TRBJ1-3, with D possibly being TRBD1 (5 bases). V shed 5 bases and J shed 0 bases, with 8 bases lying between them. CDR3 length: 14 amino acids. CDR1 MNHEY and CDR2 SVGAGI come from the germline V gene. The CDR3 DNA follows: TGTGCCAGCAGTCTGACAGTCTCTGGAAACACCATATATTTT. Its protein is CASSLTVSGNTIYF.

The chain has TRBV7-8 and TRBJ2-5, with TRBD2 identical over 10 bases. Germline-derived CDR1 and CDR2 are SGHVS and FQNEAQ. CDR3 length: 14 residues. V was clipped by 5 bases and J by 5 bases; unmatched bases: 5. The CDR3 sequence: CASSLSGGSETQYF. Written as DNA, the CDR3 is TGTGCCAGCAGCCTTAGCGGGGGGAGCGAGACCCAGTACTTC.

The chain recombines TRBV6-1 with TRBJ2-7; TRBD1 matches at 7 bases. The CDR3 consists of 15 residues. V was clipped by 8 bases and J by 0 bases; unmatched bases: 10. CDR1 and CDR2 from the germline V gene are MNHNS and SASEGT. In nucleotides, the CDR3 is TGTGCCAGCTCCGGACAGGAAGTTAGCTCCTACGAGCAGTACTTC. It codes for CASSGQEVSSYEQYF.

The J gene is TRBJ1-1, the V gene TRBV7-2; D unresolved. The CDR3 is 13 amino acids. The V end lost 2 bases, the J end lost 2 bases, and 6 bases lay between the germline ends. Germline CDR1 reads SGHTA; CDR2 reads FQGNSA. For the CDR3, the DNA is TGTGCCAGCAGCTTACACTTTAACACTGAAGCTTTCTTT. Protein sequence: CASSLHFNTEAFF.

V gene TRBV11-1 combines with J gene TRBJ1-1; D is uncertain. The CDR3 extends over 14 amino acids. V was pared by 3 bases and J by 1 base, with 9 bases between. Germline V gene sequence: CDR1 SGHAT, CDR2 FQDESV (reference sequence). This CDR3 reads CASSFARGNTEAFF. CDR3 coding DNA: TGTGCCAGCAGCTTTGCCCGGGGGAACACTGAAGCTTTCTTT.

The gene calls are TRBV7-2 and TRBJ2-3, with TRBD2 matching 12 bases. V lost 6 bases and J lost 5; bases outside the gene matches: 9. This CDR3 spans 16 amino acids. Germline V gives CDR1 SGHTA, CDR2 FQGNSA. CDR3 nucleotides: TGTGCCAGCAGACGTACGACTAGCGGGGGCCGAGATACGCAGTATTTT. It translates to CASRRTTSGGRDTQYF.